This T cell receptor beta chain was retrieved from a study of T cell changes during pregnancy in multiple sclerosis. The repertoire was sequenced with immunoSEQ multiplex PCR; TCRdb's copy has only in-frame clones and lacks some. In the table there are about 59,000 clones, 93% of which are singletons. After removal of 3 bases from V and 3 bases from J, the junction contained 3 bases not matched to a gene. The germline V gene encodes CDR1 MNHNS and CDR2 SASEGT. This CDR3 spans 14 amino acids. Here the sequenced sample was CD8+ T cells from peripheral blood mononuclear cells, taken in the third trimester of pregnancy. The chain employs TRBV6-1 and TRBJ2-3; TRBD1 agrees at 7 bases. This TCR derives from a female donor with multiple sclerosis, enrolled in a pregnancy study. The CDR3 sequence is CASSEDRRTDTQYF. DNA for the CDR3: TGTGCCAGCAGTGAGGACAGGAGAACAGATACGCAGTATTTT.